A selection of T cell receptor beta chains follows, all from one sample in a study of ipilimumab plus nivolumab after autologous stem cell transplantation. Libraries were prepared by immunoSEQ multiplex PCR; TCRdb keeps only in-frame clonotypes and omits some of them. The sample carries some 46,000 clones, about 88% recorded once. Sequenced here: PBMCs, sampled in a trial of ipilimumab plus nivolumab as post-transplant consolidation. Receptors originate from a male donor with multiple myeloma. Both conserved end residues are trimmed from each CDR3.

len	v_gene	j_gene	CDR3aa
7	TRBV1	TRBJ2-7	TIIFEQY
15	TRBV5-6	TRBJ2-6	ASSFGPGGYGANVLT
12	TRBV5-1	TRBJ2-5	ASSLAGQQETQY
9	TRBV2	TRBJ1-1	ASTVGREAF
15	TRBV18	TRBJ2-5	ASSPWPVTGGQETQY
12	TRBV27	TRBJ1-5	ASSLYSSNQPQH
12	TRBV7-6	TRBJ1-4	ASSLGQGGEKLF
12	TRBV6-1	TRBJ1-2	ASSSEKWDYGYT
11	TRBV19	.	ASNRDGGYEQY
13	TRBV5-4	TRBJ2-7	ASSFGPPEVYEQY
13	TRBV12-5	TRBJ1-2	ASGLTGQGLYGYT
12	TRBV7-3	TRBJ1-1	ASSLGTGNTEAF
14	TRBV7-9	TRBJ1-2	ASSLRQGTYNYGYT
9	TRBV20-1	TRBJ1-2	SAYRDYGYT
12	TRBV7-3	TRBJ2-5	ASSPGAVRETRY
14	TRBV7-3	TRBJ2-5	ASSLTLAGGPKTQY
17	TRBV4-1	TRBJ2-2	ASSQGPLRREINTGELF
13	TRBV5-1	TRBJ1-3	ASRGDRSSGNTIY
11	TRBV4-1	TRBJ1-6	ASSSAGDTPLH
13	TRBV6-5	TRBJ2-7	ASSWTGGLSSEQY
7	TRBV6-6	TRBJ2-7	ATGQEQY
12	TRBV6-5	TRBJ2-7	ASRDREGLQGQY
11	TRBV7-2	TRBJ2-7	ASSLNPGMEQY
17	TRBV27	TRBJ2-3	ASSPYLLGDQGGGDTQY
13	TRBV2	TRBJ2-1	ASSLTSGTPTEQF
11	TRBV11-3	TRBJ2-7	VSSAGTAYEQY
13	TRBV4-3	TRBJ1-6	ASSQGGLYNSPLH
11	TRBV5-1	TRBJ1-1	ASRTLETTEAF
9	TRBV2	TRBJ1-1	ASKVNTEAF
9	TRBV10-3	TRBJ2-3	AIWSADTQY
11	TRBV30	TRBJ1-4	ACSRDLGEKLF
12	TRBV7-2	TRBJ1-4	ASSLGGKGEKLF
12	TRBV5-1	TRBJ2-7	ASSLTGLAREQY
12	TRBV7-3	TRBJ2-3	ASSPQGASDTQY
12	TRBV25-1	TRBJ2-6	ASSVTGVANVLT
14	TRBV7-2	TRBJ1-6	ASSLGRGSGRSPLH
14	TRBV28	TRBJ1-4	ASSAAQSGTNEKLF
14	TRBV7-2	TRBJ2-5	ASSHVGTEYQETQY
13	TRBV5-1	TRBJ2-3	ASSFAAGPTDTQY
13	TRBV4-1	TRBJ1-2	ASSQDIGRGFGYT
13	TRBV7-2	TRBJ2-4	ASSSGVLAKNIQY
11	TRBV6-5	TRBJ1-4	ASSLASNEKLF
12	TRBV7-2	TRBJ2-7	ASSSDRITYEQY
15	TRBV30	TRBJ2-1	AWSVGLAGVFDNEQF
15	TRBV11-2	TRBJ2-5	ASSQPGTSGSWETQY
12	TRBV15	TRBJ2-7	ATSRDSTRREQY
14	TRBV6-1	TRBJ2-3	ASSEGELALTDTQY
10	TRBV7-6	TRBJ2-5	ASSFTGETQY
13	TRBV7-3	TRBJ2-7	ASSFWPGSKYEQY